Below are 2 T cell receptor beta chains sequenced from a single sample in a study of Graves' ophthalmopathy and Graves' hyperthyroidism. RNA transcripts yielded amplified TCR beta CDR3 regions. RT-PCR with HTBI primers came first, then second-round multiplex PCR. In TCRdb, the multiplex PCR reads were re-called with MiXCR into one record per CDR3 protein. The sample holds around 1,200,000 distinct CDR3 sequences, 35% to 40% seen once. The specimen was peripheral blood or thyroid tissue (not recorded which). These receptors came from an adult man with Graves' hyperthyroidism.

The chain links TRBV5-1 to TRBJ2-3; possibly TRBD1 for D (5 bases). The germline CDR1 and CDR2 sequences are SGHRS and YFSETQ. Trimming cost V 5 bases and J 2 bases, with 15 bases left between them. CDR3 length: 15 amino acids. The chain's CDR3 is CASSLDSSLTDTQYF. The CDR3, as DNA: TGCGCCAGCAGTCTTGACAGCAGCCTCACAGATACGCAGTATTTT.

J is TRBJ1-1 and V is TRBV19; D gene uncertain. Trimming took off 10 bases at V and 0 bases at J, with 21 bases between the two ends. Germline V gene sequence: CDR1 LNHDA, CDR2 SQIVND (reference sequence). The CDR3 is made up of 16 amino acids. DNA for the CDR3: TGTGCCACGACCCCAAGATCCGGGGAACTGAACACTGAAGCTTTCTTT. Its translation: CATTPRSGELNTEAFF.